Sequencing of this T cell receptor beta chain was carried out in a study of OX40 agonist ivuxolimab in advanced cancers. Study-wide findings and caveats: Researchers did not determine the expanded peripheral T cells' antigen specificity. At 0.1 to 3.0 mg/kg and by week 6, CD4+ and CD8+ T cells in the blood had expanded clonally.

On this clone: Its antigen remains unidentified.

Germline V gives CDR1 SEHNR, CDR2 FQNEAQ (reference sequence). J lost 5 bases, V lost 3 bases, and 11 bases had no gene match. CDR3 length: 16 residues. Autoimmune disease history or systemic immunosuppression led to patient exclusion. The investigators sampled blood at baseline, at cycle 4 day 1, and at cycle 7 day 1. The method was immunoSEQ multiplex PCR; TCRdb's version includes in-frame clones alone and lacks a portion of them. The table has roughly 79,000 clones, around 92% seen once. This receptor was obtained from an adult with an advanced solid tumor such as melanoma, head and neck, liver or kidney cancer. This chain connects TRBV7-9 to TRBJ2-5; 8 bases fit TRBD2. The sequencing used CD4+ or CD8+ T cells sorted from blood, collected in a trial of the OX40 agonist ivuxolimab. CDR3 sequence: CASSLDGRALGETQYF. The DNA for the CDR3 is TGTGCCAGCAGCTTGGACGGGAGGGCCCTCGGGGAGACCCAGTACTTC.